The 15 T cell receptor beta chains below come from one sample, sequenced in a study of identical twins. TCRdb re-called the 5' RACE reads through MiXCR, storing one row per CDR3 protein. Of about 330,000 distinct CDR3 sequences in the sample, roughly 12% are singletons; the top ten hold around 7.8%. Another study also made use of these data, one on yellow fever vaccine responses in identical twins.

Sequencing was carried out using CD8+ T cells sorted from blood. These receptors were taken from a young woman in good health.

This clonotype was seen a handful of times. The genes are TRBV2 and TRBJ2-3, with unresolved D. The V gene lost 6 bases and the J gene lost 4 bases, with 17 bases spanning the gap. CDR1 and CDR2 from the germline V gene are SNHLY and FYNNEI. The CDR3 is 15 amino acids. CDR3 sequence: CASRAGVGSADTQYF. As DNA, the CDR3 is TGTGCCAGCAGGGCCGGAGTAGGGTCAGCAGATACGCAGTATTTT.

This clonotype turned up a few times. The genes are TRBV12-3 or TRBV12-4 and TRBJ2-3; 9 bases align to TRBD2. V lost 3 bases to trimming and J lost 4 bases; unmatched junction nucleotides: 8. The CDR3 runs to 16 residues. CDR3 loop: CASSFRGGGAPDTQYF. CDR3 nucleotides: TGTGCCAGCAGTTTTAGGGGCGGGGGGGCCCCAGATACGCAGTATTTT.

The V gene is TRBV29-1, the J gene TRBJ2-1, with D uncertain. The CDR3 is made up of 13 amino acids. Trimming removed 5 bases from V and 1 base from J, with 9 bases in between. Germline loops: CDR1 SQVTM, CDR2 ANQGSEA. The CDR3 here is CSVYGLSYNEQFF. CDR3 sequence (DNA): TGCAGCGTTTATGGGTTATCCTACAATGAGCAGTTCTTC.

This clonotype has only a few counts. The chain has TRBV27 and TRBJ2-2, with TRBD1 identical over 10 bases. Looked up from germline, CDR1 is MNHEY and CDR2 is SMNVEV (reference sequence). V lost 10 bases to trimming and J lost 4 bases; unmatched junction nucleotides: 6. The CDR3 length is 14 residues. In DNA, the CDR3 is TGTGCCACCAGACAGGGGGCAATCACCGGGGAGCTGTTTTTT. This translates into CATRQGAITGELFF.

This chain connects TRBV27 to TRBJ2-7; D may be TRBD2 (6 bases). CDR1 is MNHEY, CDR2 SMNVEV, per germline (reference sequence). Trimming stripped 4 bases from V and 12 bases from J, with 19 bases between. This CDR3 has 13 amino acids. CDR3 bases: TGTGCCAGCAGTTCCGGGGTAGCGGAAGCAGGGTACTTC. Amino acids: CASSSGVAEAGYF.

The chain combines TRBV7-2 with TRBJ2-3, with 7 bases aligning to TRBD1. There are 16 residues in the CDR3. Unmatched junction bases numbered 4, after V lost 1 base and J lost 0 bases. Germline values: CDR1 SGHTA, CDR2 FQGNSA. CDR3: CASSLGDSPSTDTQYF. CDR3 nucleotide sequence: TGTGCCAGCAGCTTAGGGGACAGCCCTAGCACAGATACGCAGTATTTT.

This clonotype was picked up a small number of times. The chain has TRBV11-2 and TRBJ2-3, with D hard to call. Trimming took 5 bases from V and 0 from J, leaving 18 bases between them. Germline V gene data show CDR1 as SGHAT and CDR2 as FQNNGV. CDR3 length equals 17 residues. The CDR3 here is CASSPPGWGSSTDTQYF. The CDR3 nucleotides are TGTGCCAGCAGCCCCCCAGGTTGGGGTTCTAGCACAGATACGCAGTATTTT.

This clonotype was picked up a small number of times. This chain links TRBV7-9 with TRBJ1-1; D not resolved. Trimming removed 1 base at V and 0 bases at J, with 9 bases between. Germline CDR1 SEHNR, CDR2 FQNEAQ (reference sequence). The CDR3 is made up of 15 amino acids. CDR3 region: CASSLEGLLNTEAFF. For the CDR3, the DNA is TGTGCCAGCAGCTTAGAAGGATTGTTGAACACTGAAGCTTTCTTT.

The CDR3 nucleotides read TGTGCCACCCTCTGGGCCACAGATACGCAGTATTTT. Amino acid sequence: CATLWATDTQYF. The rearrangement uses TRBV2 and TRBJ2-3; D not resolved. V lost 10 bases and J lost 2, with 10 bases in between. The V gene's germline CDR1 is SNHLY and CDR2 FYNNEI. The CDR3 has 12 residues.

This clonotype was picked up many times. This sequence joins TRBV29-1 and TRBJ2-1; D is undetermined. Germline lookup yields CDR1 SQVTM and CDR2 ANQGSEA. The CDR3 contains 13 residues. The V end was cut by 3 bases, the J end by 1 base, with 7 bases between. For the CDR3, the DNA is TGCAGCGTTGATGGTGGATCCTACAATGAGCAGTTCTTC. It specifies CSVDGGSYNEQFF.

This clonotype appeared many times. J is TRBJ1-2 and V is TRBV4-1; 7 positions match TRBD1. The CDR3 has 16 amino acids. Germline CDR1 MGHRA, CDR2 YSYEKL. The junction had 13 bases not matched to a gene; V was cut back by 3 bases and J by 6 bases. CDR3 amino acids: CASSHGSGQRRNGYTF. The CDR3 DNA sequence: TGCGCCAGCAGCCATGGGTCGGGACAGCGACGAAATGGCTACACCTTC.

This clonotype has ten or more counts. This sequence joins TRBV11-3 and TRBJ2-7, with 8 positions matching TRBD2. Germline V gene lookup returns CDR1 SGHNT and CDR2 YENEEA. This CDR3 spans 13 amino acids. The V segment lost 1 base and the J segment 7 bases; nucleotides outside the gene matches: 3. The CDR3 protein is CASSLGTSSEQYF. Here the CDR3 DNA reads TGTGCCAGCAGCTTAGGGACTAGCTCAGAGCAGTACTTC.

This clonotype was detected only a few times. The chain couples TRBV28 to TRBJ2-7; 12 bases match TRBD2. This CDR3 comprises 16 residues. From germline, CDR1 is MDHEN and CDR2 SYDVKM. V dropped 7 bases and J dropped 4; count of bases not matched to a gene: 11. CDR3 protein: CASTISTSGGLYEQYF. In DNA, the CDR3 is TGTGCCAGCACTATATCGACTAGCGGGGGCCTTTACGAGCAGTACTTC.

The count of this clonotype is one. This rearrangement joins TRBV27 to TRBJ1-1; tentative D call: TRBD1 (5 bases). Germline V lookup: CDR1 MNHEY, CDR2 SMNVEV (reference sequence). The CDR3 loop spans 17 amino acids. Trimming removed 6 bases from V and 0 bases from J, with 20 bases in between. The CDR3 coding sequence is TGTGCCAGCAGCTGGACAAGTTCAATTCCTATGAACACTGAAGCTTTCTTT. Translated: CASSWTSSIPMNTEAFF.

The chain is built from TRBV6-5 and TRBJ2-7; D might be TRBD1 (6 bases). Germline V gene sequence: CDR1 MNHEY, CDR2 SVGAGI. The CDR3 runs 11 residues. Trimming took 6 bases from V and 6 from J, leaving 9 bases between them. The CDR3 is CASRFRGEQYF. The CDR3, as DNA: TGTGCCAGCAGATTCAGGGGCGAGCAGTACTTC.